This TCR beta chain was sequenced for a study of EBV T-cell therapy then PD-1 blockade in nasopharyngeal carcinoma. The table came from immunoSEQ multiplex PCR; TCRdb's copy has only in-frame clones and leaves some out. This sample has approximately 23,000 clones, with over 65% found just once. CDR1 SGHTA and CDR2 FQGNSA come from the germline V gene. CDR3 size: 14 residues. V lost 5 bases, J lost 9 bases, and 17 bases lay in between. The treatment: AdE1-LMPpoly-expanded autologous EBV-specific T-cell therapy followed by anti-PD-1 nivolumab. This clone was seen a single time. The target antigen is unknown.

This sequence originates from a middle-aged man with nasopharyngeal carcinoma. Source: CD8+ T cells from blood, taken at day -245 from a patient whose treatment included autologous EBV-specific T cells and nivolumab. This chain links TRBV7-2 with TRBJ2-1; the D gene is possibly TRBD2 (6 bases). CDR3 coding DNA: TGTGCCAGCAGCCCGACGACTAGAACTATTGAGCAGTTCTTC. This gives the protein CASSPTTRTIEQFF.